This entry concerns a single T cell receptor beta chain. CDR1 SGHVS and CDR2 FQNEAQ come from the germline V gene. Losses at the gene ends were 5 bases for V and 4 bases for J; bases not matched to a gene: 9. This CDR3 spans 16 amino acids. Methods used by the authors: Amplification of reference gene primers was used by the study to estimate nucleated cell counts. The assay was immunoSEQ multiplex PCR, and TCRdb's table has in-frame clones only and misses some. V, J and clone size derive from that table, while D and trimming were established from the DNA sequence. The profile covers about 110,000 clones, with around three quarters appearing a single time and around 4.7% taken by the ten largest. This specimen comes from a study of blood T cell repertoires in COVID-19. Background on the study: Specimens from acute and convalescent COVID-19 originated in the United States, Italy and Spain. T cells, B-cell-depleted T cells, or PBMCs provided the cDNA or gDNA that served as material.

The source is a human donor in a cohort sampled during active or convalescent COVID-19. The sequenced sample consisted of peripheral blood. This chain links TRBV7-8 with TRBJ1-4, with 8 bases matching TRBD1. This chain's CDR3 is CASSRTPTGDNEKLFF. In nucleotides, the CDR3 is TGTGCCAGCAGCCGCACACCGACAGGGGATAATGAAAAACTGTTTTTT. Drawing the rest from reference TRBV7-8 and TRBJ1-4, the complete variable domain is GAGVSQSPRYKVAKRGQDVALRCDPISGHVSLFWYQQALGQGPEFLTYFQNEAQLDKSGLPSDRFFAERPEGSVSTLKIQRTQQEDSAVYLCASSRTPTGDNEKLFFGSGTQLSVL.